This TCR beta chain was captured by sequencing in a study of vaccination effects on CD4 cells after COVID-19. Study as a whole: Two-dose vaccination with either BNT162b2 or mRNA-1273 was given to the participants. Study conclusions and caveats: Healthy vaccinees had only 1 of 255 vaccine-induced clones cross-react with common cold coronaviruses.

Before sequencing took place, the ViraFEST assay used viral peptide pools to expand antigen-specific CD4+ T cells. The culture ran for roughly ten days before CD4+ T cells were isolated. Negative nucleocapsid antibody tests before and after vaccination confirmed no previous SARS-CoV-2 infection. Every well housed some 2 million PBMC, which grew in culture alongside around 10 IU/ml IL-2 and around 9.8 ug/ml peptides. V dropped 2 bases and J dropped 0 bases, with 11 bases sitting between them. The germline CDR1 and CDR2 sequences are KGHSH and LQKENI. This CDR3 has 16 residues. Method: immunoSEQ multiplex PCR; TCRdb's copy keeps in-frame clones and lacks some. The table has 55,000 to 80,000 clones, roughly 72% seen once. Of note for this clone: Its antigen is not identified.

The sample in question was CD4+ T cells from PBMCs cultured with HCoV-OC43 spike peptides, obtained before COVID-19 vaccination. Subset reported: HCoV-OC43 spike overlapping peptide pool stimulation. This chain joins TRBV18 and TRBJ1-3; D ambiguous. This TCR came from a human donor who received a COVID-19 vaccine. CDR3 amino acids: CASSPGQVLSGNTIYF. The CDR3 DNA sequence: TGTGCCAGCTCACCAGGGCAGGTGCTCTCTGGAAACACCATATATTTT.